Following are 21 T cell receptor beta chains from one sample sequenced in a study of T cells in Graves' hyperthyroidism and ophthalmopathy. Amplification yielded TCR beta CDR3 regions, with RNA transcripts as the source. The TCR CDR3 was amplified in a first-round RT-PCR using the HTBI primer set. In TCRdb, the multiplex PCR reads were re-called with MiXCR into one record per CDR3 protein. The sample records hundreds of thousands of distinct CDR3 sequences, around 15% being singletons. Source material: blood. The receptors were gathered from a woman between 18 and 29 years old with Graves' hyperthyroidism.

This clonotype has just a few counts. The V call is TRBV7-9, the J call TRBJ1-2; possible D gene TRBD1, 5 bases. V dropped 3 bases and J dropped 7 bases, with 15 bases sitting between them. The CDR3 sequence is 14 residues long. Germline CDR1 is SEHNR and CDR2 is FQNEAQ (reference sequence). The CDR3 DNA reads TGTGCCAGCAGCTTCGGGGGGGATGTGGTTGGCTACACCTTC. This sequence encodes CASSFGGDVVGYTF.

As to this clonotype: A read error may produce the germline difference seen at one junction end. V and J are TRBV6-2 or TRBV6-3 and TRBJ1-1; D gene ambiguous. Germline V gene lookup returns CDR1 MNHEY and CDR2 SVGEGT. This CDR3 spans 13 amino acids. CDR3 sequence: CASSYWGGTEASF. The CDR3 coding sequence is TGTGCCAGCAGTTACTGGGGTGGCACTGAAGCTTCCTTT.

The V call is TRBV27, the J call TRBJ2-1; tentative D call: TRBD2 (7 bases). From germline, CDR1 is MNHEY and CDR2 SMNVEV (reference sequence). The CDR3 has 14 amino acids. Trimming took 7 bases from V and 2 from J, leaving 12 bases between them. The CDR3, as DNA: TGTGCCAGCACCTGGGGGGGGCCCTACAATGAGCAGTTCTTC. Its translation: CASTWGGPYNEQFF.

This clonotype has just a few counts. The V gene is TRBV24-1, the J gene TRBJ1-1; D is unclear. Deletions cut 3 bases from V and 3 bases from J, with 4 bases between. Germline V gene sequence: CDR1 KGHDR, CDR2 SFDVKD. The CDR3 length is 12 residues. The CDR3 is CATSDLDTEAFF. CDR3 DNA: TGTGCCACCAGTGATCTCGACACTGAAGCTTTCTTT.

Comments on this clonotype: The junction shows a germline mismatch at one end, possibly a read error. This chain uses TRBV6-1 with TRBJ2-3; D could derive from TRBD1 or TRBD2 (5 bases each). The CDR3 sequence is 17 residues long. Germline assignment: CDR1 MNHNS and CDR2 SASEGT. CDR3 bases: TGTGCCGGCAGTGAAGCGGTACAGGAGTGGGGCACAGATACGCAGTATTTT. Translated, it gives CAGSEAVQEWGTDTQYF.

This clonotype has ten or more counts. V gene TRBV28 combines with J gene TRBJ1-5, with D unresolved. The CDR3 sequence is 15 residues long. V was shortened by 1 base and J by 2 bases, with 9 bases between the two germline ends. The germline CDR1 and CDR2 sequences are MDHEN and SYDVKM. Written as DNA, the CDR3 is TGTGCCAGCAGTTTATCAGGCGATCGCAATCAGCCCCAGCATTTT. Translation gives CASSLSGDRNQPQHF.

This clonotype was observed many times. The V and J genes are TRBV5-1 and TRBJ2-1; D may be TRBD2 (6 bases). CDR1 and CDR2 (germline): SGHRS, YFSETQ. Between the trimmed V and J ends, which lost 5 bases and 4 bases, there was a span of 16 bases. The CDR3 is 15 amino acids. CDR3 in amino acids: CASRHPGLEYNEQFF. CDR3 bases: TGCGCCAGCAGGCATCCGGGACTGGAATACAATGAGCAGTTCTTC.

This clonotype was observed at least ten times. The rearrangement uses TRBV5-5 and TRBJ1-5, with TRBD1 as a possible D gene (6 bases). Germline loops: CDR1 SGHKS, CDR2 YYEKEE (reference sequence). The CDR3 runs to 14 residues. Trimming left V 6 bases short and J 5 bases short, with 15 bases between. In DNA form, the CDR3 reads TGTGCCAGCAACAGGGCTCCAGGGGATCAGCCCCAGCATTTT. This translates into CASNRAPGDQPQHF.

The gene calls are TRBV7-3 and TRBJ2-1; the match to TRBD2 covers 11 bases. V gave up 4 bases and J gave up 9 bases; unmatched junction bases: 8. In germline, CDR1 is SGHTA, CDR2 FQGTGA. This CDR3 region has 15 residues. CDR3 DNA: TGTGCCAGCAGCTCCATAGCGGGAGGGCGGGTTGAGCAGTTCTTC. Translated, it gives CASSSIAGGRVEQFF. Based on the CDR3 plus reference TRBV7-3 and TRBJ2-1, the full variable domain is GAGVSQTPSNKVTEKGKYVELRCDPISGHTALYWYRQSLGQGPEFLIYFQGTGAADDSGLPNDRFFAVRPEGSVSTLKIQRTERGDSAVYLCASSSIAGGRVEQFFGPGTRLTVL.

The chain links TRBV10-3 to TRBJ1-6; D might be TRBD1 (6 bases). Germline lookup yields CDR1 ENHRY and CDR2 SYGVKD. Between the trimmed V and J ends, which lost 3 bases and 14 bases, there was a span of 20 bases. The CDR3 length is 15 residues. The CDR3 nucleotides read TGTGCCATCAGTGAATACGGGACACCCCGTGGGTCCCTCCACTTT. Residues: CAISEYGTPRGSLHF.

The V call is TRBV4-3, the J call TRBJ2-7, with D uncertain. CDR3 length: 16 amino acids. CDR1 LGHNA and CDR2 YSLEER come from the germline V gene. V lost 0 bases to trimming and J lost 5 bases, with 17 bases between them. The CDR3 protein is CASSQDYRSEFNEQYF. CDR3 nucleotide sequence: TGCGCCAGCAGCCAAGATTATAGGAGCGAGTTTAACGAGCAGTACTTC.

The sample holds many counts of this clonotype. The chain recombines TRBV4-1 with TRBJ2-3; 7 nucleotides match TRBD1. V was pared by 3 bases and J by 2 bases, with 5 bases of the junction left unmatched. The CDR3 is 15 residues long. CDR1 is MGHRA, CDR2 YSYEKL, per germline. CDR3 nucleotide sequence: TGCGCCAGCAGCCACTGGGACAGAGTCACAGATACGCAGTATTTT. Translation gives CASSHWDRVTDTQYF.

V usage is TRBV6-2 or TRBV6-3 and J usage is TRBJ2-2; D gene ambiguous. Germline-derived CDR1 and CDR2 are MNHEY and SVGEGT. Deletions cut 5 bases from V and 3 bases from J, with 10 bases between. The CDR3 consists of 14 residues. CDR3 in amino acids: CASSRQADTGELFF. As DNA, the CDR3 is TGTGCCAGCAGTCGGCAGGCGGACACCGGGGAGCTGTTTTTT.

The CDR3 loop is CAWGSPDSHLYGYTF. The CDR3 DNA sequence: TGTGCCTGGGGTTCCCCCGACAGTCACCTCTATGGCTACACCTTC. The V call is TRBV30, the J call TRBJ1-2, with a weak D call TRBD1 (5 bases). CDR3 length equals 15 residues. Germline CDR1 and CDR2: GTSNPN and SVGIG (reference sequence). V was clipped by 5 bases and J by 4 bases, with 20 bases between them. Supplemented by reference TRBV30 and TRBJ1-2, the full variable domain reads SQTIHQWPATLVQPVGSPLSLECTVEGTSNPNLYWYRQAAGRGLQLLFYSVGIGQISSEVPQNLSASRPQDRQFILSSKKLLLSDSGFYLCAWGSPDSHLYGYTFGSGTRLTVV.

This clonotype was picked up a small number of times. The genes are TRBV7-9 and TRBJ2-7; the D gene is possibly TRBD1 (6 bases). The CDR3 consists of 13 residues. Between the trimmed V and J ends, which lost 5 bases and 5 bases, there was a span of 13 bases. CDR1 is SEHNR and CDR2 is FQNEAQ in the germline V gene (reference sequence). CDR3 sequence reads: CASSPRDTHEQYF. The CDR3 coding sequence is TGTGCCAGCAGCCCCAGGGACACGCACGAGCAGTACTTC. The full variable domain, its missing parts supplied by reference TRBV7-9 and TRBJ2-7, is DTGVSQNPRHKITKRGQNVTFRCDPISEHNRLYWYRQTLGQGPEFLTYFQNEAQLEKSRLLSDRFSAERPKGSFSTLEIQRTEQGDSAMYLCASSPRDTHEQYFGPGTRLTVT.

This clonotype was observed at least ten times. The chain employs TRBV11-2 and TRBJ1-1; tentatively, D is TRBD1 (5 bases). The CDR3 length is 15 residues. Trimming left V 5 bases short and J 1 base short, with 14 bases between. Germline V gene lookup returns CDR1 SGHAT and CDR2 FQNNGV. CDR3 residues: CASSPLRARNTEAFF. The CDR3 coding sequence is TGTGCCAGCAGCCCCCTCAGGGCCAGGAACACTGAAGCTTTCTTT.

This clonotype was seen repeatedly, ten times or more. The V gene is TRBV7-9, the J gene TRBJ1-2; D ambiguous. CDR3 length: 11 amino acids. The V end lost 2 bases, the J end lost 7 bases, and 5 bases lay between the germline ends. Germline lookup yields CDR1 SEHNR and CDR2 FQNEAQ (reference sequence). CDR3 sequence (DNA): TGTGCCAGCAGCTTATCCCGTGGCTACACCTTC. Translated: CASSLSRGYTF.

This sequence joins TRBV18 and TRBJ1-5, with 8 bases aligning to TRBD1. After removal of 6 bases from V and 3 bases from J, the junction contained 7 bases not matched to a gene. Looked up from germline, CDR1 is KGHSH and CDR2 is LQKENI. The CDR3 runs 15 residues. CDR3 nucleotide sequence: TGTGCCAGCTCCCAACCAGGGGGCCTCAATCAGCCCCAGCATTTT. It encodes CASSQPGGLNQPQHF.

This clonotype turned up a few times. The chain has TRBV6-1 and TRBJ2-1; 8 bases match TRBD2. CDR1 MNHNS and CDR2 SASEGT come from the germline V gene. V trimming: 7 bases; J trimming: 7 bases; junction bases outside the gene matches: 3. The CDR3 has 12 residues. CDR3 protein: CASTRGGNEQFF. For the CDR3, the DNA is TGTGCCAGCACCCGGGGGGGGAATGAGCAGTTCTTC.

The V call is TRBV9, the J call TRBJ2-1; D perhaps matches TRBD2 (5 bases). The CDR3 runs 15 residues. The germline V and J ends were trimmed by 0 bases and 6 bases, with 13 bases remaining between them. CDR1 is SGDLS and CDR2 is YYNGEE in the germline V gene. The CDR3 sequence: CASSVGGSAGNEQFF. The CDR3 DNA sequence: TGTGCCAGCAGCGTAGGGGGTAGCGCCGGCAATGAGCAGTTCTTC.

This clonotype was seen many times. V is TRBV18 and J is TRBJ1-2; D is ambiguous. The germline V and J ends were trimmed by 5 bases and 6 bases, with 16 bases remaining between them. Germline V gene lookup returns CDR1 KGHSH and CDR2 LQKENI. The CDR3 spans 14 residues. The CDR3 here is CASSIERHEDGYTF. In DNA, the CDR3 is TGTGCCAGCTCAATTGAGCGGCACGAGGATGGCTACACCTTC.